This entry lists 6 T cell receptor beta chains sequenced from one sample in a study of cytomegalovirus exposure and HLA in healthy donors. PCR primers comprised 60 Vbeta and 13 Jbeta primers. TCRdb's copy holds only in-frame clones and misses some; the assay was immunoSEQ multiplex PCR. The repertoire includes 180,000 or so clones, roughly 80% of them detected once, and 1.5% to 1.9% sits in the top ten. The sample was PBMCs. The receptors were sampled from a man aged 40-49 years in good health and CMV-seronegative.

The V gene is TRBV7-2, the J gene TRBJ2-7; D is unclear. The CDR3 loop spans 12 amino acids. V dropped 3 bases and J dropped 6 bases, with 9 bases sitting between them. The germline V gene encodes CDR1 SGHTA and CDR2 FQGNSA. The CDR3, as DNA: TGTGCCAGCAGCTTCCCGGGTGGCGAGCAGTACTTC. The encoded protein is CASSFPGGEQYF.

The chain links TRBV28 to TRBJ1-2, with a weak D call TRBD1 (6 bases). Looked up from germline, CDR1 is MDHEN and CDR2 is SYDVKM. This CDR3 spans 12 amino acids. V gave up 10 bases and J gave up 1 base, with 10 bases separating them. CDR3 in DNA: TGTGCCATAGGACAGCTTAACTATGGCTACACCTTC. As protein: CAIGQLNYGYTF.

The rearrangement joins TRBV4-1 to TRBJ2-3; D is possibly TRBD1 (6 bases). Germline V gene sequence: CDR1 MGHRA, CDR2 YSYEKL. CDR3 length: 12 residues. The V gene lost 5 bases and the J gene lost 5 bases, with 8 bases spanning the gap. The CDR3 bases are TGCGCCAGCAGCTACAGGGAAGATACGCAGTATTTT. Its protein is CASSYREDTQYF.

The rearrangement uses TRBV28 and TRBJ1-1, with D maybe TRBD1 (5 bases). Germline CDR1 and CDR2: MDHEN and SYDVKM. The CDR3 contains 13 residues. The V gene lost 6 bases and the J gene lost 5 bases, with 13 bases spanning the gap. The CDR3: CASRRAGRTEAFF. The CDR3 DNA sequence: TGTGCCAGCAGACGTGCGGGGCGTACTGAAGCTTTCTTT.

The chain joins TRBV4-1 to TRBJ1-5, with 11 bases that match TRBD1. CDR3 length equals 14 residues. V lost 4 bases and J lost 9; bases outside the gene matches: 5. Germline CDR1 is MGHRA and CDR2 is YSYEKL. The CDR3: CASSPGQGARPQHF. The CDR3 nucleotides read TGCGCCAGCAGCCCCGGACAGGGGGCACGGCCCCAGCATTTT.

The genes are TRBV6-5 and TRBJ1-1; weak D call: TRBD1 (6 bases). V was clipped by 5 bases and J by 11 bases, with 12 bases between them. Germline V CDR1 and CDR2: MNHEY, SVGAGI. The CDR3 runs to 11 residues. The CDR3 sequence is CASSKGTLAFF. CDR3 bases: TGTGCCAGCAGTAAAGGGACACTCGCTTTCTTT.